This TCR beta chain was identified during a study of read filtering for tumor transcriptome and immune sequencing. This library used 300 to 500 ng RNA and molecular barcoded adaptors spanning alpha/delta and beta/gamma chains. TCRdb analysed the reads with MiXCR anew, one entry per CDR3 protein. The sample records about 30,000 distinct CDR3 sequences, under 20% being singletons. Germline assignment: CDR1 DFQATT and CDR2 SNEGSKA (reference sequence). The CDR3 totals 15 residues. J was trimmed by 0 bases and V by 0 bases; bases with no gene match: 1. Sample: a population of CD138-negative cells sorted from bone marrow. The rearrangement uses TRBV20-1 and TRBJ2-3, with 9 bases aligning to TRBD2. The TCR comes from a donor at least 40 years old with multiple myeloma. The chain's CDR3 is CSARDTSGSTDTQYF. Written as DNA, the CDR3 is TGCAGTGCTAGAGATACTAGCGGGAGCACAGATACGCAGTATTTT.